This T cell receptor beta chain is drawn from a study of naive and memory T cell subsets. Notes on the study in general: The RNA method is potentially sensitive to activation and differentiation changes.

This clonotype has ten or more counts. Its antigen is unidentified. The CDR3 extends over 16 amino acids. Germline CDR1 and CDR2: SGHRS and YFSETQ. V shed 4 bases and J 5 bases; nucleotides not matched to a gene: 9. A UMI-containing oligonucleotide was joined by 3' ligation to the TCR cDNA template. Whole-blood samples were under 3 ml of peripheral blood from healthy adult volunteers. Unsorted total RNA, roughly 1 to 1,100 ng, was DNase treated before reverse transcription. The SP2 primer and nested alpha and beta constant region primers amplified ligated cDNA in four rounds. Blood and skin TCR RNA was reverse transcribed with alpha and beta constant primers. Using its own MiXCR run on the 5' RACE reads, TCRdb lists one record per CDR3 protein. The sample includes tens of thousands of distinct CDR3 sequences, about 4.4% of them seen just once.

The genes are TRBV5-1 and TRBJ2-7; 13 bases fit TRBD2. The TCR sequence derives from a female donor in good health. DNA of the CDR3: TGCGCCAGCAGCACTCTGCCGGGACTAGCGGGAAACGAGCAGTACTTC. This codes for CASSTLPGLAGNEQYF.